This T cell receptor beta chain was sequenced during a study of T cell responses to AZD1222 COVID-19 vaccine (dated by TCRdb to the early 2020s). Notes on the research overall: A total of over 230 trial participants underwent TCR sequencing, of whom approximately 200 had received two doses of AZD1222 and some 25 had received two doses of the MenACWY control vaccine. Trial participants were enrolled by age into subgroups of 18-55, 56-69 and 70-plus years, and around 150, 28 and 57 TCR-sequenced participants, respectively, were included in these subgroups.

According to the study, the label for this sample's time point signals: about 28 days (+/-7) after the second vaccine dose. AZD1222 recipients with second doses at about 4 weeks or about 12 weeks were pooled, because spike-specific TCR depth and breadth did not differ between schedules. Vaccinee samples were obtained from the UK trials COV001 and COV002, which included a single-blind randomized controlled phase 2/3 trial of AZD1222 (ChAdOx1 nCoV-19) in healthy adults. For TCRbeta chain sequencing, PBMC samples from trial participants were taken at day 0 and at day 28 after the second dose. General study outcomes and caveats: The whole spike protein was spanned by vaccine-associated CD4 TCRs, and dominant responses were seen in regions 160-218 and 743-854. Conclusions about previously exposed vaccinees are limited because only six or seven AZD1222 recipients were SARS-CoV-2 seropositive at baseline. Participants were mostly white British, with more females than males. The authors suggested clonal diversity may have been underestimated. Because no day 14 peak-response samples were available, repertoires were characterized only after the peak T cell response. After two AZD1222 doses, spike-specific TCR breadth and depth were significantly higher than at day 0 and than in MenACWY recipients. In the small 56-69-year group, the increase in depth fell short of significance, most likely because of low power. Nearly half of unique spike-specific TCRs reportedly recognized epitopes outside regions mutated in the B.1.351 and B.1.1.7 variants.

The CDR3 regions of human TCRbeta chains were analyzed by immunosequencing. The paper's processing steps were these. TCRs in the repertoires were matched against a reference library of SARS-CoV-2-specific TCRs that had been generated with the MIRA antigen-specificity platform. Breadth meant the fraction of unique TCRs that were SARS-CoV-2-associated, whereas depth meant the fraction of total T cells that were SARS-CoV-2-associated. Using the MIRA data, each spike-specific TCR was mapped to the spike region that the TCR reacts to and placed in a CD4 or CD8 class. Log10-transformed breadth and depth values were compared by one-way ANOVA with Sidak's multiple comparisons tests. Entries here come from immuneACCESS through TCRdb and include only in-frame sequences with V and J called. Some clones fail to appear in such tables; in the studies checked, an unresolved V gene covers under half of the shortfall, and the cause of the remainder is unknown. The V and J calls and clone size come from that table; D and trimming were worked out from the DNA. This sample gives around 150,000 clones in total; approximately 90% of them show up just once. The top ten constitute roughly 4% of the sample.

With respect to this clone: Its antigen is not yet known. Base qualities are missing; no much larger clone stands one base away.

Taken from cysteine to phenylalanine, the CDR3 has 13 residues. Here the CDR3 DNA is all that survives: 39 bases in frame from base 1. Trimming takes 4 bases off V and 5 bases off J; junction bases not matched to a gene: 2. CDR1 and CDR2 were assigned from the germline V gene (reference sequence) as SGHKS and YYEKEE. The sequence was collected from an adult who received the AZD1222 COVID-19 vaccine. The source was peripheral blood, collected 28 days after the second AZD1222 dose. The sequence joins TRBV5-5 to TRBJ2-2; 7 of the junction bases match TRBD1. DNA sequence: TGTGCCAGCAGCCTACAGGGGACCGGGGAGCTGTTTTTT. It translates as CASSLQGTGELFF.